What follows are 16 T cell receptor beta chains derived from one specimen sequenced in a study of T cells in localized non-small cell lung cancer (dated by TCRdb to the early 2020s). Libraries were constructed by the immunoSEQ multiplex PCR assay. TCRdb took over this immuneACCESS table, retaining in-frame rearrangements with V and J assigned. Such tables are incomplete; in checked studies, under half of the missing clones stem from an unresolved V gene, and the remainder is unexplained. Counted in this sample were approximately 15,000 clones; 85% of them appeared once. Of the sample, about 3.9% falls within the top ten clones. The input for sequencing was peripheral blood, taken before any cancer treatment. The receptors shown here come from a woman aged 40-69 years with stage I lung adenocarcinoma.

This chain links TRBV5-3 with TRBJ2-3; unclear D gene. TRBV5-3 is designated an ORF whose function remains uncertain. The ends were cut back, 3 bases at V and 2 bases at J, with 10 bases in the middle. CDR3 length: 14 amino acids. This chain's CDR3 is CARSWVRPTDTQYF. CDR3 nucleotide sequence: TGTGCCAGAAGCTGGGTGAGGCCCACAGATACGCAGTATTTT.

The chain carries TRBV7-6 and TRBJ1-1, with D unclear. V was cut by 1 base and J by 1 base, with 4 bases left in between. Germline loops: CDR1 SGHVS, CDR2 FNYEAQ. The CDR3 extends over 13 amino acids. The CDR3 sequence is CASSLEENTEAFF. The CDR3, as DNA: TGTGCCAGCAGCTTAGAGGAGAACACTGAAGCTTTCTTT. The variable domain in full, with the rest retrieved from reference TRBV7-6 and TRBJ1-1, is GAGVSQSPRYKVTKRGQDVALRCDPISGHVSLYWYRQALGQGPEFLTYFNYEAQQDKSGLPNDRFSAERPEGSISTLTIQRTEQRDSAMYRCASSLEENTEAFFGQGTRLTVV.

The table lists this clone with a count of one. This chain links TRBV9 with TRBJ1-2, with D perhaps TRBD1 (5 bases). CDR1 SGDLS and CDR2 YYNGEE come from the germline V gene. V lost 4 bases to trimming and J lost 4 bases, with 14 bases between them. This CDR3 is 14 amino acids long. CDR3 loop: CASSSLGVAYGYTF. For the CDR3, the DNA is TGTGCCAGCAGCTCCCTGGGGGTTGCCTATGGCTACACCTTC.

The chain joins TRBV6-6 to TRBJ2-6; 8 nucleotides agree with TRBD1. The V and J ends lost 10 bases and 2 bases, in that order; junction bases with no gene match: 10. Germline lookup yields CDR1 MNHNY and CDR2 SVGAGI (reference sequence). The CDR3 contains 16 residues. This CDR3 reads CATAFGQGAGANVLTF. The CDR3 DNA is TGTGCCACTGCCTTCGGACAGGGAGCTGGGGCCAACGTCCTGACTTTC.

The chain joins TRBV5-1 to TRBJ2-2, with D unresolved. V lost 7 bases to trimming and J lost 5 bases, with 21 bases between them. Germline loops: CDR1 SGHRS, CDR2 YFSETQ. The CDR3 is 16 residues long. The CDR3 loop is CASRHLWGTRTGELFF. CDR3 DNA: TGCGCCAGCCGACACCTTTGGGGTACCAGGACCGGGGAGCTGTTTTTT.

This chain uses TRBV10-3 with TRBJ2-7; 8 bases fit TRBD2. The V gene's germline CDR1 is ENHRY and CDR2 SYGVKD. The trim removed 6 bases at V and 7 bases at J, leaving 11 bases unmatched. The CDR3 totals 14 residues. In DNA, the CDR3 is TGTGCCATCAGGTCGGGAGGGCCCACGGGAGAGCAGTACTTC. Residues: CAIRSGGPTGEQYF.

This clone has only one observation. The chain is built from TRBV9 and TRBJ2-3; 8 nucleotides match TRBD2. This CDR3 comprises 14 residues. Germline V gene data show CDR1 as SGDLS and CDR2 as YYNGEE. Trimming removed 3 bases from V and 2 bases from J; junction bases left unmatched: 2. CDR3 bases: TGTGCCAGCAGCGCGGGACTAGTCACAGATACGCAGTATTTT. Residues: CASSAGLVTDTQYF.

This clone was seen just once. This chain joins TRBV25-1 and TRBJ1-3; D not resolved. From germline, CDR1 is MGHDK and CDR2 SYGVNS. The CDR3 sequence is 15 residues long. The V and J ends lost 4 bases and 0 bases respectively, with 10 bases between them. CDR3 bases: TGTGCCAGCAGTGCGGCGGATTACTCTGGAAACACCATATATTTT. Translating gives CASSAADYSGNTIYF.

The table lists this clone with a count of one. V usage is TRBV5-8 and J usage is TRBJ2-1, with D perhaps assigned TRBD1 or TRBD2 (5 bases each). Germline loops: CDR1 SGHTS, CDR2 YDEGEE. Trimming shortened V by 2 bases and J by 2 bases, and 8 bases separated the two germline ends. This CDR3 is 14 amino acids long. CDR3 amino acids: CASSFRGAYNEQFF. The CDR3 region has the DNA TGTGCCAGCAGCTTTAGAGGGGCCTACAATGAGCAGTTCTTC. Using reference TRBV5-8 and TRBJ2-1 for the parts outside the CDR3, the full variable domain is EAGVTQSPTHLIKTRGQQATLRCSPISGHTSVYWYQQALGLGLQFLLWYDEGEERNRGNFPPRFSGRQFPNYSSELNVNALELEDSALYLCASSFRGAYNEQFFGPGTRLTVL.

V usage is TRBV5-4 and J usage is TRBJ1-4, with 11 bases that match TRBD1. The V and J ends lost 5 bases and 8 bases, in that order; junction bases with no gene match: 8. The length of the CDR3 is 15 residues. Germline V gives CDR1 SGHNT, CDR2 YYREEE (reference sequence). The CDR3 coding sequence is TGTGCCAGCAGACCCACGGGACAGGGGGACGAAAAACTGTTTTTT. This encodes CASRPTGQGDEKLFF.

The V gene is TRBV20-1, the J gene TRBJ2-1; no firm D call. The CDR3 is made up of 11 amino acids. V was trimmed by 3 bases and J by 9 bases, leaving 9 bases between them. The germline V gene has CDR1 DFQATT and CDR2 SNEGSKA (reference sequence). The CDR3 sequence: CSASRPGEQFF. DNA for the CDR3: TGCAGTGCTAGCCGGCCAGGTGAGCAGTTCTTC.

The chain recombines TRBV5-1 with TRBJ2-7; possible D gene TRBD1, 6 bases. Germline CDR1 SGHRS, CDR2 YFSETQ. CDR3 length equals 13 residues. Trimming stripped 4 bases from V and 7 bases from J, with 15 bases between. This CDR3 reads CASSQGLPTEQYF. In DNA, the CDR3 is TGCGCCAGCAGCCAGGGGTTGCCTACGGAGCAGTACTTC.

The V and J genes are TRBV2 and TRBJ2-5; 9 positions agree with TRBD1. J gave up 5 bases and V 6 bases, and 7 bases lay outside the gene matches. Germline V gene lookup returns CDR1 SNHLY and CDR2 FYNNEI. The CDR3 has 14 residues. The CDR3 protein is CASRTGQGGETQYF. CDR3 DNA: TGTGCCAGCAGGACGGGACAGGGAGGGGAGACCCAGTACTTC.

The CDR3 is CASAGNTEAFF. In DNA form, the CDR3 reads TGTGCCAGCGCAGGGAACACTGAAGCTTTCTTT. The chain is built from TRBV6-1 and TRBJ1-1; D remains unclear. This CDR3 is built from 11 residues. V gave up 8 bases and J gave up 1 base, with 5 bases separating them. CDR1 is MNHNS and CDR2 is SASEGT in the germline V gene.

This clone has more than one count but fewer than ten. The rearrangement links TRBV4-3 to TRBJ1-4; 8 positions agree with TRBD1. This CDR3 is 15 amino acids long. The V gene's germline CDR1 is LGHNA and CDR2 YSLEER. V gave up 0 bases and J gave up 8 bases; unmatched junction bases: 5. The CDR3 region has the DNA TGCGCCAGCAGCCAAGATTTCACAGGGGGGGAAAAACTGTTTTTT. This gives the protein CASSQDFTGGEKLFF.

This clone was observed a single time. V gene TRBV28 combines with J gene TRBJ2-7; 13 nucleotides agree with TRBD2. Germline trimming cut 4 bases from V and 4 bases from J; bases unmatched to any gene: 19. This CDR3 has 20 residues. Germline values: CDR1 MDHEN, CDR2 SYDVKM. The CDR3 DNA reads as TGTGCCAGCAGTTCACCGAGGACTAGCGGGGGTTCTAGGTCCGTGTACGAGCAGTACTTC. Its protein product is CASSSPRTSGGSRSVYEQYF.